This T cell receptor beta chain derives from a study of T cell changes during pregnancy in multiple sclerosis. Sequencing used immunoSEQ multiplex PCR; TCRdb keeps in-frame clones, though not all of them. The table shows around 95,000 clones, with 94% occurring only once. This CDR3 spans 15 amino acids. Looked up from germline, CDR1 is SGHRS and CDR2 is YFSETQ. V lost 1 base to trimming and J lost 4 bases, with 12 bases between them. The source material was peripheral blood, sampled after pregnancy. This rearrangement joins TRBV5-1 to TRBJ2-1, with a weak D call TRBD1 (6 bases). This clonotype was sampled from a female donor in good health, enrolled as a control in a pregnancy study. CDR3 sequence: CASSLSGTPYNEQFF. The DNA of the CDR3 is TGCGCCAGCAGCTTGTCCGGGACACCATACAATGAGCAGTTCTTC.